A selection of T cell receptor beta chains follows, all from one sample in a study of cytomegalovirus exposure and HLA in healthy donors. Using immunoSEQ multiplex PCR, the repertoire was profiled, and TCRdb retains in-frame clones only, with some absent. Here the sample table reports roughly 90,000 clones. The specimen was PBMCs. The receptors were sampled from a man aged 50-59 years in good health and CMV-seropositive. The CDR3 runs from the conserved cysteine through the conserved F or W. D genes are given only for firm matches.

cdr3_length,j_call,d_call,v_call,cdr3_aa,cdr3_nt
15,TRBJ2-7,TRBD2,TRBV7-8,CASSPFWGRAYEQYF,TGTGCCAGCAGCCCCTTTTGGGGGAGGGCCTACGAGCAGTACTTC
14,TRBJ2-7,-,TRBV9,CASSVDGGPYEQYF,TGTGCCAGCAGCGTAGACGGGGGACCCTACGAGCAGTACTTC
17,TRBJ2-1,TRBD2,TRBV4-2,CASSQEVREGSNNEQFF,TGTGCCAGCAGCCAAGAGGTGCGGGAGGGGAGCAACAATGAGCAGTTCTTC
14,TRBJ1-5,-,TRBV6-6,CASSYESGGQPQHF,TGTGCCAGCAGTTACGAGAGTGGAGGACAGCCCCAGCATTTT
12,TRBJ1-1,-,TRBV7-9,CATFSNAEEAFF,TGTGCCACCTTCTCTAACGCCGAGGAAGCTTTCTTT
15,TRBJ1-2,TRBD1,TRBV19,CASSRLETGQEGYTF,TGTGCCAGTAGTAGGTTAGAGACAGGGCAGGAAGGCTACACCTTC
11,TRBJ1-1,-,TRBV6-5,CASTRDTEAFF,TGTGCCAGCACCCGGGACACTGAAGCTTTCTTT
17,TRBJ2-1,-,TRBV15,CATSSKSGTQPYNEQFF,TGTGCCACCAGCAGTAAGTCAGGTACTCAACCCTACAATGAGCAGTTCTTC
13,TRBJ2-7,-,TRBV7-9,CASSFEDSYEQYF,TGTGCCAGCAGCTTTGAGGATTCCTACGAGCAGTACTTC
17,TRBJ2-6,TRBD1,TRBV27,CASSYLTGGLGANVLTF,TGTGCCAGCAGTTACCTGACAGGGGGACTTGGGGCCAACGTCCTGACTTTC
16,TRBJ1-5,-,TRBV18,CASSSETAKEDQPQHF,TGTGCCAGCTCTTCCGAAACTGCAAAAGAAGATCAGCCCCAGCATTTT
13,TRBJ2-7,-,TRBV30,CAWSDRGLHEQYF,TGTGCCTGGAGTGACAGGGGACTCCACGAGCAGTACTTC
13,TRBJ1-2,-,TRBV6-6,CASSYREGNGYTF,TGTGCCAGCAGTTACAGGGAGGGTAATGGCTACACCTTC
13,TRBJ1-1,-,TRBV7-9,CASSLVRNTEAFF,TGTGCCAGCAGCTTAGTGAGGAACACTGAAGCTTTCTTT
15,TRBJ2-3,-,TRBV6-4,CASSDCPPRPDTQYF,TGTGCCAGCAGTGACTGCCCCCCGCGTCCGGATACGCAGTATTTT
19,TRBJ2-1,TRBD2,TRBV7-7,CASSLWTSGKVIAYNEQFF,TGTGCTAGCAGCTTATGGACTAGCGGGAAGGTAATTGCGTACAATGAGCAGTTCTTC
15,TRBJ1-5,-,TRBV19,CASSIAAGVEAPQHF,TGTGCCAGTAGTATCGCCGCAGGGGTGGAGGCGCCCCAGCATTTT
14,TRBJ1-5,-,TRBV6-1,CASEFGNSNQPQHF,TGTGCCAGCGAGTTCGGGAATAGCAATCAGCCCCAGCATTTT
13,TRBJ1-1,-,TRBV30,CAWSRRGETEAFF,TGTGCCTGGAGTAGACGCGGCGAGACCGAAGCTTTCTTT
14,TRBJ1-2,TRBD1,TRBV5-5,CASSYDRANYGYTF,TGTGCCAGCAGCTATGACAGGGCTAACTATGGCTACACCTTC
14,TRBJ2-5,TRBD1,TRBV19,CASSTGGMRETQYF,TGTGCCAGTAGTACAGGGGGCATGCGAGAGACCCAGTACTTC
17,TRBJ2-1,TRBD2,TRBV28,CASSSPSSGRDGNEQFF,TGTGCCAGCAGTTCGCCTTCTAGCGGGAGGGACGGCAATGAGCAGTTCTTC
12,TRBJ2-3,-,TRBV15,CATSRAVDTQYF,TGTGCCACCAGCAGAGCAGTAGATACGCAGTATTTT
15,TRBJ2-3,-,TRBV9,CASSVDGRGADTQYF,TGTGCCAGCAGCGTTGACGGGAGAGGAGCAGATACGCAGTATTTT
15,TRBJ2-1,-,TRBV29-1,CSVGLGPSSYNEQFF,TGCAGCGTGGGACTGGGACCGAGCTCCTACAATGAGCAGTTCTTC
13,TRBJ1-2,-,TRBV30,CAWNTGNNYGYTF,TGTGCCTGGAACACAGGGAATAACTATGGCTACACCTTC
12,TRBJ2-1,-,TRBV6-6,CASHSQYNEQFF,TGTGCCAGCCACAGCCAATACAATGAGCAGTTCTTC
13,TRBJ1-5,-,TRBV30,CAWNQGGYQPQHF,TGTGCCTGGAATCAAGGAGGTTATCAGCCCCAGCATTTT
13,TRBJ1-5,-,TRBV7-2,CASSLGGGQPQHF,TGTGCCAGCAGCTTAGGGGGGGGTCAGCCCCAGCATTTT
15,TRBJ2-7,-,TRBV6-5,CASSYGGPSSYEQYF,TGTGCCAGCAGTTACGGAGGCCCCAGCTCCTACGAGCAGTACTTC
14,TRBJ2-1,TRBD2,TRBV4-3,CASSQAGAHNEQFF,TGCGCCAGCAGCCAGGCGGGAGCCCACAATGAGCAGTTCTTC
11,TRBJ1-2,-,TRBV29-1,CSAYRQGGYTF,TGCAGCGCTTACAGGCAGGGAGGCTACACCTTC
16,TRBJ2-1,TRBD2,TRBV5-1,CASSLAGGPLYNEQFF,TGCGCCAGCAGCTTGGCGGGAGGGCCGTTGTACAATGAGCAGTTCTTC
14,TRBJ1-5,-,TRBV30,CAWSARSGNQPQHF,TGTGCCTGGAGTGCTCGGAGCGGCAATCAGCCCCAGCATTTT
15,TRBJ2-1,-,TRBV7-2,CASSPQSGLYNEQFF,TGTGCCAGCAGCCCCCAGTCAGGACTTTACAATGAGCAGTTCTTC
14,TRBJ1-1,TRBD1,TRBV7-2,CASKFNGQGPEAFF,TGTGCCAGCAAATTCAATGGACAGGGGCCTGAAGCTTTCTTT